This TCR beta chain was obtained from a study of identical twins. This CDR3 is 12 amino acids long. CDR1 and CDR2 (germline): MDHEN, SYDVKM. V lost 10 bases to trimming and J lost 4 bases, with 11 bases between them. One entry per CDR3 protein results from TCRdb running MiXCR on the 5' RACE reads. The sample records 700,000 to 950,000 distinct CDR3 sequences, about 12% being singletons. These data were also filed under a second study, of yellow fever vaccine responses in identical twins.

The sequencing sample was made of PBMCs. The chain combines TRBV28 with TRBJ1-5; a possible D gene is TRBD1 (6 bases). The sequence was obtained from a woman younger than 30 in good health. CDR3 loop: CATDRYNQPQHF. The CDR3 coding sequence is TGTGCCACCGACAGGTATAATCAGCCCCAGCATTTT.